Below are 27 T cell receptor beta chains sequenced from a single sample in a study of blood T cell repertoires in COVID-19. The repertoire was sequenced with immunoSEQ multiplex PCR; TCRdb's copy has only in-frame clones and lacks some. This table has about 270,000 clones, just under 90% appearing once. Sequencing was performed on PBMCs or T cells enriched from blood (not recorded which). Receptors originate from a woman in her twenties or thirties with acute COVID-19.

DNA for the CDR3: TGTGCCAGCAGTTCCACACCCCAGGACAGAAATCAGCCCCAGCATTTT. Encoded protein: CASSSTPQDRNQPQHF. The gene calls are TRBV28 and TRBJ1-5; D is possibly TRBD1 (6 bases). V was pared by 4 bases and J by 4 bases, with 17 bases between. Per germline, CDR1 MDHEN and CDR2 SYDVKM. The CDR3 runs 16 residues.

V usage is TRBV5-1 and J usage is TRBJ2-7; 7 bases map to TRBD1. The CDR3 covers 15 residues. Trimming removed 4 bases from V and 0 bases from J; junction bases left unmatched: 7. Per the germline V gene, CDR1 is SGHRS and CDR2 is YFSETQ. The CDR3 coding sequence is TGCGCCAGCAGCCAGACAGGGTTTATCTCCTACGAGCAGTACTTC. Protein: CASSQTGFISYEQYF.

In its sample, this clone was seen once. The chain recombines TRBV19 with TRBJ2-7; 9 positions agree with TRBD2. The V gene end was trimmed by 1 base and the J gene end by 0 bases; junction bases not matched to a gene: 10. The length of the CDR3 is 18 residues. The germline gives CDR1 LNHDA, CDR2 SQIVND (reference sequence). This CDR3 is CASSIGAGVAGVSYEQYF. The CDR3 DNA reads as TGTGCCAGTAGTATAGGGGCAGGAGTAGCGGGGGTCTCCTACGAGCAGTACTTC.

This chain's CDR3 is CASSSRQGPNNEQFF. The DNA for the CDR3 is TGCGCCAGCAGCTCGAGACAGGGGCCCAACAATGAGCAGTTCTTC. The chain combines TRBV5-1 with TRBJ2-1; 8 bases agree with TRBD1. Germline V gene sequence: CDR1 SGHRS, CDR2 YFSETQ. The CDR3 totals 15 residues. With 3 bases clipped from V and 5 bases from J, the junction kept 7 bases outside the gene matches.

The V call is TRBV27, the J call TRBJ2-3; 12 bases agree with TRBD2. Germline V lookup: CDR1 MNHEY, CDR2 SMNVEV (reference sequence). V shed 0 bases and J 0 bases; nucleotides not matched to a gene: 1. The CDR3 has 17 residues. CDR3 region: CASSLSLAGGSTDTQYF. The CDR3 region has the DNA TGTGCCAGCAGTTTATCCCTAGCGGGAGGGAGCACAGATACGCAGTATTTT.

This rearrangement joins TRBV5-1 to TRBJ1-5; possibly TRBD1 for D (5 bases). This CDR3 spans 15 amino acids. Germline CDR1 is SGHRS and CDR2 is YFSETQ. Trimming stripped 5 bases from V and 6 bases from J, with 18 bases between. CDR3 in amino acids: CASSEFAGGGQPQHF. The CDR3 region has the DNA TGCGCCAGCAGTGAGTTCGCCGGGGGAGGTCAGCCCCAGCATTTT.

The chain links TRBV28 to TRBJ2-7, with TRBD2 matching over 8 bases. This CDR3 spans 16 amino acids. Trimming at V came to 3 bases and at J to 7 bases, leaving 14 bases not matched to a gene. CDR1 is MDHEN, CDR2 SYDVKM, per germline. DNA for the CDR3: TGTGCCAGCAGTTTCCCCAAGGGGCTAGCGGGTTGGGAGCAGTACTTC. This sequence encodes CASSFPKGLAGWEQYF.

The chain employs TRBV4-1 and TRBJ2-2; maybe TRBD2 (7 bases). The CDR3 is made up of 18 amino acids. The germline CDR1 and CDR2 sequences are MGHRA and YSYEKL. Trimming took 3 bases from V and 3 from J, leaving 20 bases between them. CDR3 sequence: CASSHQEFGEGDTGELFF. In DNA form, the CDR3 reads TGCGCCAGCAGCCATCAAGAGTTCGGGGAGGGGGACACCGGGGAGCTGTTTTTT.

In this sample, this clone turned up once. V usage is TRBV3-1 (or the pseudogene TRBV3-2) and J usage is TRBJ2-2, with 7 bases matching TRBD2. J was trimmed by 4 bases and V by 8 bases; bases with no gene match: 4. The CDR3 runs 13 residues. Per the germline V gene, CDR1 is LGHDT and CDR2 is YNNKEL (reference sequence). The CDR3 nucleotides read TGTGCCAGCCTGCCGGGGGGCACCGGGGAGCTGTTTTTT. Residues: CASLPGGTGELFF.

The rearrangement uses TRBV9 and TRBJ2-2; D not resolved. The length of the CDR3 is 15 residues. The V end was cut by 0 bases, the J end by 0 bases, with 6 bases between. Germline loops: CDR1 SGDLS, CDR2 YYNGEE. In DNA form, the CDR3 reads TGTGCCAGCAGCGTAGGCGTAACGAACACCGGGGAGCTGTTTTTT. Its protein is CASSVGVTNTGELFF. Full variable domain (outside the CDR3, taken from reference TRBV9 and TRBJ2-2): DSGVTQTPKHLITATGQRVTLRCSPRSGDLSVYWYQQSLDQGLQFLIQYYNGEERAKGNILERFSAQQFPDLHSELNLSSLELGDSALYFCASSVGVTNTGELFFGEGSRLTVL.

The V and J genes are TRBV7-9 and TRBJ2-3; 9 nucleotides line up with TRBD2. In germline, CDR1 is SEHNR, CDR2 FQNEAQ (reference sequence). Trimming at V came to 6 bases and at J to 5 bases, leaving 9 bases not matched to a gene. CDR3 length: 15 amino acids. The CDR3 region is CASSNPVLAGDTQYF. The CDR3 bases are TGTGCCAGCAGTAATCCGGTACTAGCGGGAGATACGCAGTATTTT.

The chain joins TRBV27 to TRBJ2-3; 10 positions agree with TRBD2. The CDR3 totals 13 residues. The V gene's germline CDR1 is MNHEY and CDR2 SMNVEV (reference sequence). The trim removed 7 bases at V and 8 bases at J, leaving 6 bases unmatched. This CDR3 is CASTGQRGGTQYF. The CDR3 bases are TGTGCCAGCACCGGACAGCGGGGGGGTACGCAGTATTTT.

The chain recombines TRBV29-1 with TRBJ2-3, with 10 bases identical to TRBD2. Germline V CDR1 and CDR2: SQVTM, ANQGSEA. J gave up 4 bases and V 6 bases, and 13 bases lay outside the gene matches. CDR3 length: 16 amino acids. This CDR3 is CSVRLVPSGSADTQYF. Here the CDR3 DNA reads TGCAGCGTCCGCCTAGTCCCTAGCGGGAGTGCAGATACGCAGTATTTT.

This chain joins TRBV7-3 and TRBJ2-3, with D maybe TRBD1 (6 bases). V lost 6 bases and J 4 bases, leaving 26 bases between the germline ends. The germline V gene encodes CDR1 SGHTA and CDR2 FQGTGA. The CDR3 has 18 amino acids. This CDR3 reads CASSGTQVSRLRADTQYF. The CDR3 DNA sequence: TGTGCCAGCAGTGGGACACAGGTCTCCCGATTACGGGCAGATACGCAGTATTTT.

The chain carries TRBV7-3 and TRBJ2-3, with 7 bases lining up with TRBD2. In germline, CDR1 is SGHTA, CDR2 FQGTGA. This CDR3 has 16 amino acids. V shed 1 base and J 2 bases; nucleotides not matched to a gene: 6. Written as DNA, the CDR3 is TGTGCCAGCAGCTTAAACGCGGGAGTCAACACAGATACGCAGTATTTT. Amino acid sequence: CASSLNAGVNTDTQYF.

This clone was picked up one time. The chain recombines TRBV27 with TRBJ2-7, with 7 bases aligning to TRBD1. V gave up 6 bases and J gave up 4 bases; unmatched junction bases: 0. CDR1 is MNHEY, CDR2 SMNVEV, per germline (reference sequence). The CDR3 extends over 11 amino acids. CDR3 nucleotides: TGTGCCAGCAGGACAGGGTACGAGCAGTACTTC. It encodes CASRTGYEQYF.

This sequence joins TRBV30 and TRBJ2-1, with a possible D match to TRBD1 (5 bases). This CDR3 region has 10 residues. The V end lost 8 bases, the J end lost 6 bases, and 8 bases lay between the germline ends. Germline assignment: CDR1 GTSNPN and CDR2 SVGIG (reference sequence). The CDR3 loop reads CAQGSNEQFF. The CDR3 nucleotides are TGTGCCCAGGGCAGCAATGAGCAGTTCTTC.

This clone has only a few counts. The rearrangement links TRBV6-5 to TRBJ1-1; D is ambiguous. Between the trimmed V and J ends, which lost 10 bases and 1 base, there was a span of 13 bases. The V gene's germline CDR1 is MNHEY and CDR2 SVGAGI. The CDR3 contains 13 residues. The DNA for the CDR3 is TGTGCCACCCACCCAGAGGGGAACACTGAAGCTTTCTTT. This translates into CATHPEGNTEAFF.

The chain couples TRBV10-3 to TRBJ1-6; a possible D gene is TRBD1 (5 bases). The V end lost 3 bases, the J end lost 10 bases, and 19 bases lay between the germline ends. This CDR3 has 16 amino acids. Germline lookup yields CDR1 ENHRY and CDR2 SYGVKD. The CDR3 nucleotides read TGTGCCATCAGTGACTCGACTCTCGGTGGGGCCTCACCCCTCCACTTT. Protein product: CAISDSTLGGASPLHF.

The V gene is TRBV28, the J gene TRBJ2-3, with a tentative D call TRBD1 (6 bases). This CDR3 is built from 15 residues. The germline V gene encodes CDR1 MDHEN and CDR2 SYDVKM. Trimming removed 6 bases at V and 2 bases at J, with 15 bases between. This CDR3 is CASSLRQATTDTQYF. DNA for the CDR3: TGTGCCAGCAGCTTACGACAGGCAACCACAGATACGCAGTATTTT.

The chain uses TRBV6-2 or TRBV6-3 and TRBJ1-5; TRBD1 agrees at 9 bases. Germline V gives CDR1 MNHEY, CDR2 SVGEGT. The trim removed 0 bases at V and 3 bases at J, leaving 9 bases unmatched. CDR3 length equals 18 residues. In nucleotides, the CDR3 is TGTGCCAGCAGTTACTCGAGGATGGACAGGGGCTTCAATCAGCCCCAGCATTTT. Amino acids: CASSYSRMDRGFNQPQHF.

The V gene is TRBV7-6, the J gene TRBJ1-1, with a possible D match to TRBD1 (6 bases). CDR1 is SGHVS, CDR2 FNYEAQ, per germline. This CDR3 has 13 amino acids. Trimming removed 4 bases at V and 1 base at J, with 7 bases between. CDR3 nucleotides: TGTGCCAGCAGCTGGGGACAGAACACTGAAGCTTTCTTT. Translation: CASSWGQNTEAFF.

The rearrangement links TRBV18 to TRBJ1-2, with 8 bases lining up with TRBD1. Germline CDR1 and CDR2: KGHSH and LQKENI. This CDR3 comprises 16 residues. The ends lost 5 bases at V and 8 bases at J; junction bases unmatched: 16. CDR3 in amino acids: CASSTMTGEFSFGYTF. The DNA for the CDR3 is TGTGCCAGCTCAACGATGACAGGGGAATTTTCTTTCGGCTACACCTTC.

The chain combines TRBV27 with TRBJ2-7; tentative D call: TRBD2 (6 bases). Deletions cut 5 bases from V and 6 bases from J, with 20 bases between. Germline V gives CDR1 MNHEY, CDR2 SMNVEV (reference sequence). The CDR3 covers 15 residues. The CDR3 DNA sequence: TGTGCCAGCAGTCCCTCCGGGAGTCCCCAGCTCGAGCAGTACTTC. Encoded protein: CASSPSGSPQLEQYF.

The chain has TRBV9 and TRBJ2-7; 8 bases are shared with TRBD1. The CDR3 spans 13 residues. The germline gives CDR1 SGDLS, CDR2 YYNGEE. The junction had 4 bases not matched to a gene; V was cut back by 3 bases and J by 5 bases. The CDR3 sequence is CASSADRVNEQYF. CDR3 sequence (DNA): TGTGCCAGCAGCGCGGACAGGGTGAACGAGCAGTACTTC.

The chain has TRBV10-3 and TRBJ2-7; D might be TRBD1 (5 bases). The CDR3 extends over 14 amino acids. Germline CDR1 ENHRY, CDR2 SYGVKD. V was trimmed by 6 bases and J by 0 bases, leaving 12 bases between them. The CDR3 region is CAISQGVPSYEQYF. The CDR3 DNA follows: TGTGCCATCAGCCAAGGGGTACCCTCCTACGAGCAGTACTTC.

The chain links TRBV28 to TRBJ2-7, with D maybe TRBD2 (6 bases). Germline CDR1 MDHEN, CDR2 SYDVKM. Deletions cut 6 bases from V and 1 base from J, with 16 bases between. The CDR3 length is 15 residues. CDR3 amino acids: CASSSLGGPSYEQYF. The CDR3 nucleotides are TGTGCCAGCAGCTCCCTCGGGGGACCGTCCTACGAGCAGTACTTC.